The source of this TCR beta chain is a study of T-cell reconstitution after alpha-beta-depleted transplantation in children. Findings of the study overall: At around two months after transplant, the alpha-beta T cells were reportedly derived from several hundred expanded clones that came from non-depleted graft cells. Surviving recipient T cells and thymic progenitors underlay high day-60 TCRbeta diversity in some patients. T-cell numbers and diversity one year post-transplant derived largely from freshly generated T cells.

Note on this clonotype: Its antigen is unidentified.

The TCRbeta library was prepared with unique molecular identifiers. From the PCR reads, TCRdb called clonotypes with MiXCR, one entry per CDR3 protein. This sample has about a million distinct CDR3 sequences, with about 29% found just once. Germline V gives CDR1 MGHRA, CDR2 YSYEKL. The CDR3 has 16 residues. Losses at the gene ends were 0 bases for V and 4 bases for J; bases not matched to a gene: 8. Material: PBMCs, mostly from graft donor cells, obtained 360 days after TCRalphabeta/CD19-depleted stem cell transplant. The chain has TRBV4-1 and TRBJ1-2; 7 bases are shared with TRBD1. The sequence derives from a boy under three years old who had a stem cell transplant for SCID, so the T cells may come from the graft donor. The CDR3 bases are TGCGCCAGCAGCCAAGATTGGGGACAGAAATTCTATGGCTACACCTTC. Its protein product is CASSQDWGQKFYGYTF.